This entry lists 24 T cell receptor beta chains sequenced from one sample in a study of blood T cell repertoires in COVID-19. Using immunoSEQ multiplex PCR, the repertoire was profiled, and TCRdb retains in-frame clones only, with some absent. The repertoire has around 200,000 clones, about 88% of them found once; the top ten carry roughly 1.6%. Sequenced material: peripheral blood. These receptors all come from a young man with active or convalescent COVID-19.

The chain couples TRBV6-1 to TRBJ2-7, with D possibly TRBD1 on 6 matching bases. Trimming removed 3 bases at V and 2 bases at J, with 17 bases between. CDR3 length: 16 residues. The V gene's germline CDR1 is MNHNS and CDR2 SASEGT. CDR3: CASSEVIKRTAYEQYF. The CDR3 DNA sequence: TGTGCCAGCAGTGAGGTAATAAAACGGACAGCCTACGAGCAGTACTTC.

The rearrangement joins TRBV6-1 to TRBJ2-7; 7 bases are a match to TRBD2. In germline, CDR1 is MNHNS, CDR2 SASEGT. The junction had 11 bases not matched to a gene; V was cut back by 4 bases and J by 2 bases. The CDR3 runs to 16 residues. Here the CDR3 DNA reads TGTGCCAGCAGTGCGGCCGGGGGAGCGGGGACCTACGAGCAGTACTTC. It encodes CASSAAGGAGTYEQYF.

The chain couples TRBV3-1 (or the pseudogene TRBV3-2) to TRBJ1-1, with 8 bases lining up with TRBD1. Germline values: CDR1 LGHDT, CDR2 YNNKEL (reference sequence). CDR3 length: 17 residues. V shed 1 base and J 4 bases; nucleotides not matched to a gene: 11. The CDR3 region has the DNA TGTGCCAGCAGCCAAGGAGGAGTGGACAGGGTTCCCACTGAAGCTTTCTTT. As protein: CASSQGGVDRVPTEAFF.

The genes are TRBV27 and TRBJ1-2, with 9 bases matching TRBD1. Looked up from germline, CDR1 is MNHEY and CDR2 is SMNVEV (reference sequence). This CDR3 is 14 amino acids long. V was clipped by 4 bases and J by 3 bases; unmatched bases: 3. The CDR3 loop reads CASSWTGEDYGYTF. The CDR3 DNA is TGTGCCAGCAGTTGGACAGGGGAAGACTATGGCTACACCTTC.

The V gene is TRBV2, the J gene TRBJ2-6; a possible D gene is TRBD2 (6 bases). The V gene's germline CDR1 is SNHLY and CDR2 FYNNEI. Trimming pared 7 bases from V and 2 bases from J, leaving 15 bases between. The CDR3 runs 16 residues. The CDR3 protein is CASTGDGLAGANVLTF. The CDR3 bases are TGTGCCAGCACGGGGGATGGGTTAGCTGGGGCCAACGTCCTGACTTTC.

The rearrangement links TRBV5-1 to TRBJ2-3; 12 nucleotides agree with TRBD2. Germline values: CDR1 SGHRS, CDR2 YFSETQ. The V segment lost 6 bases and the J segment 4 bases; nucleotides outside the gene matches: 9. CDR3 size: 16 residues. For the CDR3, the DNA is TGCGCCAGCATGATGGCTCGGACTAGCGGGGCAGATACGCAGTATTTT. This codes for CASMMARTSGADTQYF.

This rearrangement joins TRBV7-3 to TRBJ2-3; the match to TRBD2 covers 9 bases. The CDR3 covers 18 residues. Germline CDR1 reads SGHTA; CDR2 reads FQGTGA. V was clipped by 5 bases and J by 5 bases; unmatched bases: 17. Here the CDR3 reads CASSQRGSGGPLRDTQYF. CDR3 nucleotides: TGTGCCAGCAGCCAACGGGGGAGCGGGGGGCCCCTGAGAGATACGCAGTATTTT.

DNA for the CDR3: TGCAGCGTAGTCGACAGGGGACATCAGCCCCAGCATTTT. It yields the protein CSVVDRGHQPQHF. The chain carries TRBV29-1 and TRBJ1-5; 8 bases line up with TRBD1. V lost 6 bases and J lost 5; bases outside the gene matches: 6. This CDR3 comprises 13 residues. Germline loops: CDR1 SQVTM, CDR2 ANQGSEA.

V usage is TRBV28 and J usage is TRBJ2-7; maybe TRBD1 (6 bases). Germline V gene sequence: CDR1 MDHEN, CDR2 SYDVKM. V shed 8 bases and J shed 5 bases, with 16 bases lying between them. CDR3 length: 13 amino acids. The DNA for the CDR3 is TGTGCCAGCCGCCAGGGGAGTTCGGACGAGCAGTACTTC. This encodes CASRQGSSDEQYF.

V is TRBV24-1 and J is TRBJ1-1, with a tentative D call TRBD1 (6 bases). The CDR3 length is 14 residues. Trimming took 5 bases from V and 4 from J, leaving 13 bases between them. CDR1 and CDR2 from the germline V gene are KGHDR and SFDVKD. CDR3 residues: CATSGAGDATEAFF. DNA of the CDR3: TGTGCCACCAGTGGGGCAGGGGACGCCACTGAAGCTTTCTTT.

The chain has TRBV12-3 or TRBV12-4 and TRBJ2-5; 8 bases are shared with TRBD1. The CDR3 length is 13 residues. Trimming removed 5 bases from V and 5 bases from J; junction bases left unmatched: 4. As DNA, the CDR3 is TGTGCCAGCAGTCCGAACAGGGGGGAGACCCAGTACTTC. It codes for CASSPNRGETQYF.

The genes are TRBV29-1 and TRBJ2-5; TRBD1 matches 7 bases. V shed 6 bases, J shed 1 base, and the junction held 5 bases outside the gene matches. Germline V gene data show CDR1 as SQVTM and CDR2 as ANQGSEA. This CDR3 comprises 13 residues. CDR3 protein: CSVTGFSQETQYF. The CDR3 DNA reads TGCAGCGTGACAGGGTTTTCCCAAGAGACCCAGTACTTC.

The rearrangement uses TRBV12-3 or TRBV12-4 and TRBJ2-7; a possible D gene is TRBD2 (6 bases). This CDR3 is 13 amino acids long. Trimming removed 6 bases from V and 2 bases from J, with 11 bases in between. CDR3 in amino acids: CASSQLAAYEQYF. DNA for the CDR3: TGTGCCAGCAGCCAACTAGCAGCCTACGAGCAGTACTTC.

This clone was found once. The chain uses TRBV19 and TRBJ1-2, with 7 bases matching TRBD1. Trimming at V came to 3 bases and at J to 8 bases, leaving 6 bases not matched to a gene. The length of the CDR3 is 13 residues. Germline V CDR1 and CDR2: LNHDA, SQIVND (reference sequence). CDR3 nucleotide sequence: TGTGCCAGTAGTATGGGACAGACGGGAGGCTACACCTTC. It encodes CASSMGQTGGYTF.

The rearrangement uses TRBV19 and TRBJ1-5; a weak D match, TRBD1 (5 bases). V lost 5 bases to trimming and J lost 5 bases, with 13 bases between them. Germline CDR1 and CDR2: LNHDA and SQIVND (reference sequence). This CDR3 has 14 residues. The CDR3 bases are TGTGCCAGTAGTCAGGGAGGATTTTATCAGCCCCAGCATTTT. Amino acid sequence: CASSQGGFYQPQHF.

The chain has TRBV7-9 and TRBJ1-5, with D perhaps TRBD1 (5 bases). V dropped 8 bases and J dropped 9 bases, with 14 bases sitting between them. Germline lookup yields CDR1 SEHNR and CDR2 FQNEAQ (reference sequence). This CDR3 comprises 12 residues. The CDR3 sequence is CASGAGIAPQHF. For the CDR3, the DNA is TGTGCCAGCGGCGCAGGGATAGCGCCCCAGCATTTT.

The chain couples TRBV11-3 to TRBJ2-3; 11 positions match TRBD1. V lost 4 bases to trimming and J lost 4 bases; unmatched junction nucleotides: 10. In germline, CDR1 is SGHNT, CDR2 YENEEA. The CDR3 runs to 17 residues. The CDR3 DNA is TGTGCCAGCAGCTCCGGGACAGGGGGTCAACTGGCAGATACGCAGTATTTT. As protein: CASSSGTGGQLADTQYF.

CDR3 protein: CASSLGQSYQETQYF. The CDR3 region has the DNA TGTGCCAGCAGCTTGGGACAATCATACCAAGAGACCCAGTACTTC. V is TRBV5-5 and J is TRBJ2-5; no clear D. Trimming shortened V by 0 bases and J by 0 bases, and 9 bases separated the two germline ends. This CDR3 region has 15 residues. Germline V gene lookup returns CDR1 SGHKS and CDR2 YYEKEE (reference sequence).

The V gene is TRBV3-1 (or the pseudogene TRBV3-2), the J gene TRBJ2-3, with D tentatively TRBD2 (6 bases). The germline gives CDR1 LGHDT, CDR2 YNNKEL (reference sequence). V gave up 5 bases and J gave up 6 bases, with 15 bases separating them. This CDR3 has 14 amino acids. The CDR3: CASSYRELGDTQYF. The CDR3 DNA reads TGTGCCAGCAGCTACCGGGAGCTCGGGGATACGCAGTATTTT.

The chain couples TRBV19 to TRBJ1-5; D remains ambiguous. Trimming removed 6 bases from V and 5 bases from J, with 11 bases in between. Per germline, CDR1 LNHDA and CDR2 SQIVND (reference sequence). This CDR3 is built from 13 residues. DNA of the CDR3: TGTGCCAGTAGCTCCCCAGTCGATCAGCCCCAGCATTTT. This encodes CASSSPVDQPQHF.

This rearrangement joins TRBV7-3 to TRBJ2-3, with D possibly being TRBD1 (5 bases). V lost 2 bases and J lost 0, with 9 bases in between. This CDR3 is built from 15 residues. CDR1 and CDR2 (germline): SGHTA, FQGTGA. DNA for the CDR3: TGTGCCAGCAGCTTATCAAGGGGAAGCACAGATACGCAGTATTTT. It translates to CASSLSRGSTDTQYF.

The rearrangement links TRBV6-2 or TRBV6-3 to TRBJ1-1; D is unresolved. CDR1 is MNHEY, CDR2 SVGEGT, per germline. Trimming left V 0 bases short and J 3 bases short, with 11 bases between. The CDR3 runs to 15 residues. CDR3 protein: CASSYSRIEYTEAFF. DNA of the CDR3: TGTGCCAGCAGTTACTCGCGAATTGAGTACACTGAAGCTTTCTTT.

This clone appeared once. V gene TRBV19 combines with J gene TRBJ1-2; D not certain. The V end was cut by 10 bases, the J end by 4 bases, with 19 bases between. The CDR3 runs 14 residues. The germline V gene encodes CDR1 LNHDA and CDR2 SQIVND (reference sequence). DNA of the CDR3: TGTGCCACCTCAGGAAGTTCCCACATCTATGGCTACACCTTC. It codes for CATSGSSHIYGYTF.

This clone has a handful of counts. This chain uses TRBV19 with TRBJ1-1; D unclear. V was shortened by 5 bases and J by 1 base, with 8 bases between the two germline ends. CDR3 length equals 13 residues. Germline V CDR1 and CDR2: LNHDA, SQIVND (reference sequence). The CDR3 DNA reads TGTGCCAGTAGTCCTTACGGGAACACTGAAGCTTTCTTT. Residues: CASSPYGNTEAFF.